Listed below are T cell receptor beta chains from one sample, sequenced in a study of blood T cell repertoires in COVID-19. Data came from immunoSEQ multiplex PCR; TCRdb stores just in-frame clones and leaves some out. The sample has about 140,000 clones; more than 65% are singletons. Material: peripheral blood. Source of these receptors: a human donor in a cohort sampled during active COVID-19. Both conserved end residues are trimmed from each CDR3. Each record gives: J gene, V gene, D gene, CDR3 protein. A D gene is named only where the DNA matches it firmly.

>TRBJ1-3|TRBV5-1|NA
ASSLGGRTSGNTIY
>TRBJ1-4|TRBV19|NA
ASRRGRATNEKLF
>TRBJ2-3|TRBV7-8|TRBD2
ASSALAGGLSDTQY
>TRBJ2-7|TRBV6-5|NA
ASQIPDSYEQY
>TRBJ2-7|TRBV11-2|NA
ASSSPGSYEQY
>TRBJ1-1|TRBV7-9|NA
ASSLSGTEAF
>TRBJ1-6|TRBV28|NA
ASRLYNSPLH
>TRBJ1-2|TRBV20-1|NA
SASLLQDNLGYT
>TRBJ2-7|TRBV3-1/TRBV3-2|TRBD2
ASSQVAGGWYEQY
>TRBJ1-2|TRBV29-1|NA
SVELAGPGYT
>TRBJ2-3|TRBV6-1|TRBD2
ASSDSGGTTDTQY
>TRBJ2-1|TRBV25-1|NA
ASKESIYNEQF
>TRBJ2-7|TRBV6-5|NA
ASSVVFDEQY
>TRBJ2-1|TRBV9|NA
ASSVGSGASSYNEQF
>TRBJ2-1|TRBV6-5|NA
ASNPGLFNEQF
>TRBJ1-4|TRBV18|TRBD1
ASSPGQGMGLNEKLF
>TRBJ2-4|TRBV7-9|NA
ASSPTVNIQY
>TRBJ1-1|TRBV19|NA
ASSGHANTEAF